This is a list of T cell receptor beta chains from one sample in a study of response to subunit inactivated influenza vaccine. TCRdb reprocessed the RT-PCR reads via MiXCR and lists one record per CDR3 protein. Here the sample spans more than 600,000 distinct CDR3 sequences, 18% being singletons. Sequences were derived from PBMCs from blood, sampled 4 to 6 days after vaccination. The source is a middle-aged man who received an inactivated influenza vaccine. Each CDR3 is given with its conserved first and last residue. Each record gives: CDR3 protein, CDR3 DNA, D gene, V gene, clone size, J gene. The D gene is left open where the match is weak. Size values are once, few and many counts, or a class for expanded clones, and some rows have none.

CDR3aa: CASSYLLAGPGNEQFF
CDR3nt: TGTGCCAGCAGTTACCTACTAGCGGGACCCGGCAATGAGCAGTTCTTC
d_gene: TRBD2
v_gene: TRBV12-3/TRBV12-4
abundance: -
j_gene: TRBJ2-1

CDR3aa: CASSYPGQGLGGYTF
CDR3nt: TGTGCCAGCAGTTACCCGGGACAGGGGTTAGGTGGCTACACCTTC
d_gene: TRBD1
v_gene: TRBV6-5
abundance: few
j_gene: TRBJ1-2

CDR3aa: CASSVALGLNFYGYTF
CDR3nt: TGTGCCAGCAGCGTAGCCCTAGGACTTAATTTCTATGGCTACACCTTC
d_gene: -
v_gene: TRBV9
abundance: -
j_gene: TRBJ1-2

CDR3aa: CASSPGTGGRNTEAFF
CDR3nt: TGCGCCAGCAGCCCCGGGACAGGGGGACGGAACACTGAAGCTTTCTTT
d_gene: TRBD1
v_gene: TRBV5-1
abundance: few
j_gene: TRBJ1-1

CDR3aa: CASSRGAGGPNTQYF
CDR3nt: TGTGCCAGCAGCCGAGGAGCGGGAGGGCCAAATACGCAGTATTTT
d_gene: TRBD2
v_gene: TRBV7-9
abundance: -
j_gene: TRBJ2-3

CDR3aa: CASSLNQVDTQYF
CDR3nt: TGTGCCAGCAGCTTAAACCAGGTGGATACGCAGTATTTT
d_gene: -
v_gene: TRBV7-8
abundance: -
j_gene: TRBJ2-3

CDR3aa: CASRRRTGMNTEAFF
CDR3nt: TGTGCCAGCAGGCGCCGGACAGGGATGAACACTGAAGCTTTCTTT
d_gene: TRBD1
v_gene: TRBV6-1
abundance: -
j_gene: TRBJ1-1

CDR3aa: CASSPSGGSARDTQYF
CDR3nt: TGTGCCAGCAGCCCTAGCGGGGGCTCCGCGAGAGATACGCAGTATTTT
d_gene: TRBD2
v_gene: TRBV28
abundance: few
j_gene: TRBJ2-3

CDR3aa: CATSRDGTYDKQFF
CDR3nt: TGTGCCACCAGCAGGGACGGGACTTACGATAAGCAGTTCTTC
d_gene: -
v_gene: TRBV15
abundance: -
j_gene: TRBJ2-1

CDR3aa: CASSQARDKSSYEQYF
CDR3nt: TGCGCCAGCAGTCAGGCTAGGGACAAGAGCTCCTACGAGCAGTACTTC
d_gene: -
v_gene: TRBV23-1
abundance: -
j_gene: TRBJ2-7

CDR3aa: CSVGWGTSGPNTDTQYF
CDR3nt: TGCAGCGTTGGGTGGGGGACTAGCGGGCCGAACACAGATACGCAGTATTTT
d_gene: TRBD2
v_gene: TRBV29-1
abundance: -
j_gene: TRBJ2-3

CDR3aa: CASSWGTGGANTGELFF
CDR3nt: TGTGCCAGCAGTTGGGGGACAGGGGGTGCGAACACCGGGGAGCTGTTTTTT
d_gene: TRBD1
v_gene: TRBV7-9
abundance: -
j_gene: TRBJ2-2

CDR3aa: CASSSVKRPDTEAFF
CDR3nt: TGTGCCAGCAGTTCGGTCAAGAGGCCTGACACTGAAGCTTTCTTT
d_gene: -
v_gene: TRBV27
abundance: -
j_gene: TRBJ1-1

CDR3aa: CASRFQQGAPSSYNEQFF
CDR3nt: TGTGCCAGCAGGTTTCAACAGGGGGCCCCCAGCTCCTACAATGAGCAGTTCTTC
d_gene: TRBD1
v_gene: TRBV6-1
abundance: -
j_gene: TRBJ2-1

CDR3aa: CASSQDLSRGLYEQYF
CDR3nt: TGCGCCAGCAGCCAAGATCTGAGCAGGGGGCTCTACGAGCAGTACTTC
d_gene: TRBD1
v_gene: TRBV4-3
abundance: few
j_gene: TRBJ2-7

CDR3aa: CASGVGTNQPQHF
CDR3nt: TGTGCCAGCGGCGTTGGGACCAATCAGCCCCAGCATTTT
d_gene: -
v_gene: TRBV7-9
abundance: few
j_gene: TRBJ1-5

CDR3aa: CSSSQDVNSNQPQHF
CDR3nt: TGCTCCAGCAGCCAGGACGTCAATAGCAATCAGCCCCAGCATTTT
d_gene: -
v_gene: TRBV4-3
abundance: -
j_gene: TRBJ1-5

CDR3aa: CASSQSLLSSYNEQFF
CDR3nt: TGTGCCAGCAGCCAAAGTCTCCTGAGCTCCTACAATGAGCAGTTCTTC
d_gene: -
v_gene: TRBV4-2
abundance: many
j_gene: TRBJ2-1

CDR3aa: CASSQDGTRPNEQFF
CDR3nt: TGCGCCAGCAGCCAAGATGGGACTCGCCCTAATGAGCAGTTCTTC
d_gene: -
v_gene: TRBV4-3
abundance: few
j_gene: TRBJ2-1

CDR3aa: CASRKTAPNTEAFF
CDR3nt: TGTGCCAGCAGAAAGACAGCCCCGAACACTGAAGCTTTCTTT
d_gene: -
v_gene: TRBV6-4
abundance: few
j_gene: TRBJ1-1

CDR3aa: CASSLFDSGNTIYF
CDR3nt: TGTGCCAGCAGCTTATTTGACTCTGGAAACACCATATATTTT
d_gene: -
v_gene: TRBV7-2
abundance: few
j_gene: TRBJ1-3

CDR3aa: CSANYYSTDTQYF
CDR3nt: TGCAGTGCAAACTACTATAGCACAGATACGCAGTATTTT
d_gene: -
v_gene: TRBV20-1
abundance: -
j_gene: TRBJ2-3

CDR3aa: CASTMTGSNYGYTF
CDR3nt: TGTGCCAGCACCATGACAGGGTCTAACTATGGCTACACCTTC
d_gene: TRBD1
v_gene: TRBV12-3/TRBV12-4
abundance: -
j_gene: TRBJ1-2

CDR3aa: CASSGQDYGYTF
CDR3nt: TGTGCCAGCAGTGGGCAGGACTATGGCTACACCTTC
d_gene: -
v_gene: TRBV25-1
abundance: few
j_gene: TRBJ1-2

CDR3aa: CASSQGVGGALPNEQYF
CDR3nt: TGTGCCAGCAGCCAAGGGGTAGGCGGGGCCTTACCTAACGAGCAGTACTTC
d_gene: -
v_gene: TRBV4-2
abundance: -
j_gene: TRBJ2-7